This T cell receptor (beta chain) was sequenced during a study of cytomegalovirus exposure and HLA in healthy donors. Germline loops: CDR1 LGHNA, CDR2 YSLEER. Trimming cost V 0 bases and J 1 base, with 6 bases left between them. This CDR3 contains 14 residues. It was with 60 Vbeta and 13 Jbeta primers that the PCR ran. Profiled with immunoSEQ multiplex PCR; TCRdb holds only in-frame clones, not every one. The sample holds some 120,000 clones; 74% are singletons and the top ten take 2% to 2.5%. This TCR came from a human donor in good health. Source material: PBMCs. The chain employs TRBV4-3 and TRBJ1-1, with a tentative D call TRBD1 (6 bases). As DNA, the CDR3 is TGCGCCAGCAGCCAAGACAGGGGGAACACTGAAGCTTTCTTT. It specifies CASSQDRGNTEAFF.